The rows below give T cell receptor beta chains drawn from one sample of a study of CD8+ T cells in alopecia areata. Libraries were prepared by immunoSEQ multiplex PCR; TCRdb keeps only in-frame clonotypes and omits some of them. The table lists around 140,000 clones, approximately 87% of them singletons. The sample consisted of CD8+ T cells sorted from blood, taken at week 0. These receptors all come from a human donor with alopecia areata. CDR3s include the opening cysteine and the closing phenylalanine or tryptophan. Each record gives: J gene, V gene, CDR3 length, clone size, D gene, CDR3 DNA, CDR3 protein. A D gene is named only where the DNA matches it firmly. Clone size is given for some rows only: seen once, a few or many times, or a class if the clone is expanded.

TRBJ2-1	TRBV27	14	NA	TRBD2	TGTGCCAGCACGCGAGCGGGAGCATACAATGAGCAGTTCTTC	CASTRAGAYNEQFF
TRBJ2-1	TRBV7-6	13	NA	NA	TGTGCCAGCAGCGGGTCGGGGACCAATGAGCAGTTCTTC	CASSGSGTNEQFF
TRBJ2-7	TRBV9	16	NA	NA	TGTGCCAGCAGCCCCAAGTTAAGTTGGGGGAACGACGAGCAGTACTTC	CASSPKLSWGNDEQYF
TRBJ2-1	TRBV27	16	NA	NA	TGTGCCAGCAGTTTAGTTCGGGCGGGGTTATACAATGAGCAGTTCTTC	CASSLVRAGLYNEQFF
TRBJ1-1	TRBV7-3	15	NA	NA	TGTGCCAGCAGCTTAAATACGGGGAGGGGAACTGAAGCTTTCTTT	CASSLNTGRGTEAFF
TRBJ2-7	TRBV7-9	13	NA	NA	TGTGCCAGCAGCCCGAGCGGAGGCTACGAGCAGTACTTC	CASSPSGGYEQYF
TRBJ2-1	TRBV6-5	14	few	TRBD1	TGTGCCAGCAGTTACTCGAGGAACAGGGGAGAGCAGTTCTTC	CASSYSRNRGEQFF
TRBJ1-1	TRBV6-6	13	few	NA	TGTGCCAGCAGTGACGGGGGAGGCACTGAAGCTTTCTTT	CASSDGGGTEAFF
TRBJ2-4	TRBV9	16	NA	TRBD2	TGTGCCAGCAGCTTTGGACTAGCGGGGTCCAAAAACATTCAGTACTTC	CASSFGLAGSKNIQYF
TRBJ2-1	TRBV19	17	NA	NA	TGTGCCAGTAGTATACAGAACACTGTCGTGGCCTACAATGAGCAGTTCTTC	CASSIQNTVVAYNEQFF
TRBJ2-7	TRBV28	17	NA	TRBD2	TGTGCCAGCAGCCCGATGACTAGCGGGAGGTTCATCTACGAGCAGTACTTC	CASSPMTSGRFIYEQYF
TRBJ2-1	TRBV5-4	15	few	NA	TGTGCCAGCAGCCCGCCGGGAACCCCCTACAATGAGCAGTTCTTC	CASSPPGTPYNEQFF
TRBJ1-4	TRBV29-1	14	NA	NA	TGCAGCGTGGCAGACGGGACAACTAATGAAAAACTGTTTTTT	CSVADGTTNEKLFF
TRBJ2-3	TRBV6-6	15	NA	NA	TGTGCCAGCGCGGGGGCGCGCGGGAGCACAGATACGCAGTATTTT	CASAGARGSTDTQYF
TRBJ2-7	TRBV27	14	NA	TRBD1	TGTGCCAGCAGTTTAGGGCAGGGGGCCTACGAGCAGTACTTC	CASSLGQGAYEQYF
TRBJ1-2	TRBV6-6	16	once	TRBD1	TGTGCCAGCAGGGGGACAGGGTTGAGCCTCAAGGATGGCTACACCTTC	CASRGTGLSLKDGYTF
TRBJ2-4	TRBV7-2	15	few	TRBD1	TGTGCCAGCAGCGCGACAGGGTACGACAAAAACATTCAGTACTTC	CASSATGYDKNIQYF
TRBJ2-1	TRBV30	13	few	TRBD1	TGTGCCTGGAGTGTGAGGGACAGCAATGAGCAGTTCTTC	CAWSVRDSNEQFF
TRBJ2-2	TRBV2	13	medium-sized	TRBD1	TGTGCCAGTGACAGGGGGCGCGCCGGGGAGCTGTTTTTT	CASDRGRAGELFF
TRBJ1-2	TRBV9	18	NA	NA	TGTGCCAGCAGCCCAGAAGGGACCTACAACCTCCATAACTATGGCTACACCTTC	CASSPEGTYNLHNYGYTF
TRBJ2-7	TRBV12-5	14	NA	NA	TGTGCTAGTGGTGCCCAGGATGTTTCCTACGAGCAGTACTTC	CASGAQDVSYEQYF
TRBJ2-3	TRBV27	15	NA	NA	TGTGCCAGCAGTTGGACACAGCCCCTTGGGGATACGCAGTATTTT	CASSWTQPLGDTQYF
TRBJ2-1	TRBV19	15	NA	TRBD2	TGTGCCAGTACGGGGAGGCGGGAGGTGGCAAATGAGCAGTTCTTC	CASTGRREVANEQFF
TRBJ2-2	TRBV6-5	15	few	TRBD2	TGTGCCAGCACTCTGTCTAGCGGGGGGACCGGGGAGCTGTTTTTT	CASTLSSGGTGELFF
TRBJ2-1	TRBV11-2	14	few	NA	TGTGCCAGCAGCCCCGGAGGGGAGTACAATGAGCAGTTCTTC	CASSPGGEYNEQFF
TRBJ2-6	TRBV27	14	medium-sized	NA	TGTGCCAGCGGAACGGGTAGTGGGGCCAACGTCCTGACTTTC	CASGTGSGANVLTF
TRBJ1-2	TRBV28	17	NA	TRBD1	TGTGCCAGCAGTTTCTACCCGGGGGACAGGGACGGCTATGGCTACACCTTC	CASSFYPGDRDGYGYTF
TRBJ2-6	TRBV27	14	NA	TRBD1	TGTGCCAGCAGTCCAACGGACAGGACCAACGTCCTGACTTTC	CASSPTDRTNVLTF
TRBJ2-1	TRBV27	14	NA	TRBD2	TGTGCCAGCAGTGGGGGAGGGGTATACAATGAGCAGTTCTTC	CASSGGGVYNEQFF
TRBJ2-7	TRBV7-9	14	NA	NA	TGTGCCAGCAGCCCAAATATTAACTCCTACGAGCAGTACTTC	CASSPNINSYEQYF
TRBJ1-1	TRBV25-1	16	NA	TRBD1	TGTGCCAGCAGTGGTTCCTGGGACAGGGGAAACACTGAAGCTTTCTTT	CASSGSWDRGNTEAFF
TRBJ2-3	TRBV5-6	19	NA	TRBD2	TGTGCCAGCAGCTCTGGCGCTGTCGTAGCGGGAGGGGGTCCAGATACGCAGTATTTT	CASSSGAVVAGGGPDTQYF
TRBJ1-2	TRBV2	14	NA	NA	TGTGCCAGCAGTGATACTAGTACAAGCTATGGCTACACCTTC	CASSDTSTSYGYTF
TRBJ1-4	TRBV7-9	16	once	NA	TGTGCCAGCAGCTCACAGACCCAGGGCCAAAATGAAAAACTGTTTTTT	CASSSQTQGQNEKLFF
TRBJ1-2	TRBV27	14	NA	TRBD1	TGTGCCAGCAGAGAATTGACAGGGCAGGATGGCTACACCTTC	CASRELTGQDGYTF
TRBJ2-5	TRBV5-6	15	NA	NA	TGTGCCAGCAGCTTATCCAAGGAGGCGTACGAGACCCAATACTTC	CASSLSKEAYETQYF
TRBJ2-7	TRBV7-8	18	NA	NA	TGTGCCAGCAGCTTCTTCGGCGTCCTAGCGTCGTCGCCCTACGAGCAGTACTTC	CASSFFGVLASSPYEQYF
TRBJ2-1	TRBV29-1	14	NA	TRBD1	TGCAGCGTGGCTGACAGGGGGCGGACAAATGAGCAGTTCTTC	CSVADRGRTNEQFF
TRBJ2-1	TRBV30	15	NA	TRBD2	TGTGCCTGGAGCCTAGCGGCCAACTCCTACAATGAGCAGTTCTTC	CAWSLAANSYNEQFF
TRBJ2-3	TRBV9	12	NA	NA	TGTGCCAGCAGCGTAAGTCCAGATACGCAGTATTTT	CASSVSPDTQYF
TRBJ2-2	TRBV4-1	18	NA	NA	TGCGCCAGCAGCCAAGATATCAGCAGGGTGTATAACACCGGGGAGCTGTTTTTT	CASSQDISRVYNTGELFF
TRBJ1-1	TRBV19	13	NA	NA	TGTGCCAGTAGTATCGTACTGAACACTGAAGCTTTCTTT	CASSIVLNTEAFF
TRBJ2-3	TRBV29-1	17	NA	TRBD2	TGCAGCGTTGAAGGGACTAGCGGGAGACTGGGCACAGATACGCAGTATTTT	CSVEGTSGRLGTDTQYF
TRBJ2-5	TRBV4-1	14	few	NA	TGCGCCAGCAGCCAAGATAGGACTGAAGAGACCCAGTACTTC	CASSQDRTEETQYF
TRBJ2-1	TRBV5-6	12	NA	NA	TGTGCCAGCATGGAACTCGGAAATGAGCAGTTCTTC	CASMELGNEQFF
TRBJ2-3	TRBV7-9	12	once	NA	TGTGCCAGCAGCTTCGATACAGATACGCAGTATTTT	CASSFDTDTQYF
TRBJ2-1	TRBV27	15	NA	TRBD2	TGTGCCAGCAGTTTGGGTAGCGGGAGGGCCGTCGGGCAGTTCTTC	CASSLGSGRAVGQFF
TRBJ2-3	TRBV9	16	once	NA	TGTGCCAGCAGCACGACAGCCAAGGAAAGCACAGATACGCAGTATTTT	CASSTTAKESTDTQYF
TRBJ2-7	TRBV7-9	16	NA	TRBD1	TGTGCCAGCAGCCCTGTACCGGGACAGGGGTCCTACGAGCAGTACTTC	CASSPVPGQGSYEQYF
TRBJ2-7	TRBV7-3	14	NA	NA	TGTGCCAGCAGCTTAGAGGGAACCTCCTACGAGCAGTACTTC	CASSLEGTSYEQYF
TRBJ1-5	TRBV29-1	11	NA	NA	TGCAGCGTGAGGAACACTCAGCCCCAGCATTTT	CSVRNTQPQHF
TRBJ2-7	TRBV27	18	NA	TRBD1	TGTGCCAGCAGTTTGGCGTATGGACAGGGATGGCCTCCCTACGAGCAGTACTTC	CASSLAYGQGWPPYEQYF
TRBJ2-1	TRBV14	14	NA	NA	TGTGCCAGCAGCCAACTACAGGGACCGGTCGAGCAGTTCTTC	CASSQLQGPVEQFF
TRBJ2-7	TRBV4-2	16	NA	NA	TGTGCCAGCAGCCAAGAGTTGGGGGGTACCACATACGAGCAGTACTTC	CASSQELGGTTYEQYF
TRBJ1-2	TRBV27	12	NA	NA	TGTGCCAGCAGGAAAGACGGCTATGGCTACACCTTC	CASRKDGYGYTF
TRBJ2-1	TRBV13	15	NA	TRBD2	TGTGCCAGCAGCTCGCCGGGACTAGGTCTCTATGAGCAGTTCTTC	CASSSPGLGLYEQFF
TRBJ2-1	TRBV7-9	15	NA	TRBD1	TGTGCCAGCAGCTCCGCCCCTGGGACAGGGAATGAGCAGTTCTTC	CASSSAPGTGNEQFF